This T cell receptor beta chain emerged from a study of early T cells in non-severe SARS-CoV-2 infection. Whole-study context: Alpha and beta chains were unpaired, from unsorted whole-blood bulk RNA. Study results and limitations: VDJdb matches were skewed toward anti-spike CD8 T cell responses.

Germline CDR1 is PRHDT and CDR2 is FYEKMQ (reference sequence). The CDR3 runs 16 residues. V shed 5 bases and J shed 3 bases, with 19 bases lying between them. Separate cDNA molecules each had unique molecular identifiers attached to them. TCRdb reprocessed the 5' RACE reads via MiXCR and lists one record per CDR3 protein. The table shows 50,000 or so distinct CDR3 sequences, with over 10% occurring only once. This clonotype was counted only a few times. Antigen specificity is unknown. The chain employs TRBV13 and TRBJ1-1, with D perhaps TRBD1 (6 bases). Sequenced sample: whole blood. The TCR was taken from an adult who was a healthcare worker with PCR-confirmed SARS-CoV-2 infection or an uninfected control (not recorded which). The CDR3 DNA reads as TGTGCCAGCAGCCGAAGGACAGCCGGAAGGGACACTGAAGCTTTCTTT. It specifies CASSRRTAGRDTEAFF.